The 21 T cell receptor beta chains listed next were all sequenced from one sample in a study of T cells after yellow fever vaccination. MiXCR was run by TCRdb on the 5' RACE reads, yielding one entry per CDR3 protein. Of more than 350,000 distinct CDR3 sequences in the sample, roughly 12% are singletons; the top ten hold roughly 18%. The sample in question was PBMCs, obtained on the day of the first yellow fever vaccination. These receptors were obtained from a man between 18 and 35 years old who received the YFV17D yellow fever vaccine.

The chain employs TRBV7-9 and TRBJ2-5; 7 nucleotides match TRBD1. The V gene's germline CDR1 is SEHNR and CDR2 FQNEAQ (reference sequence). The CDR3 consists of 14 residues. J lost 6 bases, V lost 5 bases, and 9 bases had no gene match. The CDR3 region is CASSLQGRGQTQYF. CDR3 bases: TGTGCCAGCAGCCTACAGGGGCGAGGTCAGACCCAGTACTTC. The whole variable domain, remainder taken from reference TRBV7-9 and TRBJ2-5, is DTGVSQNPRHKITKRGQNVTFRCDPISEHNRLYWYRQTLGQGPEFLTYFQNEAQLEKSRLLSDRFSAERPKGSFSTLEIQRTEQGDSAMYLCASSLQGRGQTQYFGPGTRLLVL.

This clonotype was picked up a small number of times. The chain links TRBV5-1 to TRBJ1-4; possible D gene TRBD1, 5 bases. Germline CDR1 and CDR2: SGHRS and YFSETQ. This CDR3 has 16 amino acids. Deletions cut 0 bases from V and 8 bases from J, with 17 bases between. The CDR3 sequence is CASSLGRIGTIEKLFF. The CDR3 DNA reads as TGCGCCAGCAGCTTGGGACGAATTGGGACGATAGAAAAACTGTTTTTT.

This clonotype was found a few times. The chain employs TRBV23-1 and TRBJ2-3; TRBD2 aligns across 10 bases. TRBV23-1 is annotated as an ORF whose role is uncertain. With 3 bases clipped from V and 4 bases from J, the junction kept 4 bases outside the gene matches. This CDR3 has 15 amino acids. CDR3 bases: TGCGCCAGCAGTCAGCCAGCGGGGGGGCCAGATACGCAGTATTTT. This gives the protein CASSQPAGGPDTQYF.

The V call is TRBV4-3, the J call TRBJ2-4; D tentatively reads TRBD1 or TRBD2 (5 bases each). This CDR3 comprises 15 residues. V shed 3 bases and J shed 5 bases, with 14 bases lying between them. Germline V gene lookup returns CDR1 LGHNA and CDR2 YSLEER. The CDR3 is CASSQGVTNENIQYF. In DNA form, the CDR3 reads TGCGCCAGCAGCCAGGGGGTGACTAACGAAAACATTCAGTACTTC.

This clonotype showed up many times. V usage is TRBV12-3 or TRBV12-4 and J usage is TRBJ1-1; 9 positions agree with TRBD1. This CDR3 region has 15 residues. Germline trimming cut 6 bases from V and 5 bases from J; bases unmatched to any gene: 10. The CDR3 DNA follows: TGTGCCAGCAGGAGGCTCACAGGGGGCGAAACTGAAGCTTTCTTT. Its protein is CASRRLTGGETEAFF.

The chain recombines TRBV13 with TRBJ2-4, with a tentative D call TRBD1 (6 bases). The CDR3 loop spans 16 amino acids. The ends were cut back, 3 bases at V and 1 base at J, with 13 bases in the middle. Germline assignment: CDR1 PRHDT and CDR2 FYEKMQ (reference sequence). Written as DNA, the CDR3 is TGTGCCAGCAGCTTTCAGGGGATTGGGGCCAAAAACATTCAGTACTTC. The encoded protein is CASSFQGIGAKNIQYF. Supplemented by reference TRBV13 and TRBJ2-4, the full variable domain reads AAGVIQSPRHLIKEKRETATLKCYPIPRHDTVYWYQQGPGQDPQFLISFYEKMQSDKGSIPDRFSAQQFSDYHSELNMSSLELGDSALYFCASSFQGIGAKNIQYFGAGTRLSVL.

This clonotype turned up a few times. The chain uses TRBV12-3 or TRBV12-4 and TRBJ2-3, with TRBD2 matching 12 bases. This CDR3 has 19 residues. The V and J ends lost 2 bases and 0 bases, in that order; junction bases with no gene match: 9. CDR3 DNA sequence: TGTGCCAGCAGTTTACGCTGGACTAGCGGGGTAACTAGCACAGATACGCAGTATTTT. Amino acids: CASSLRWTSGVTSTDTQYF.

The sample holds many counts of this clonotype. The J gene is TRBJ2-1, the V gene TRBV7-2; no clear D. With 6 bases removed from V and 4 bases from J, the gap between germline ends came to 4 bases. Germline CDR1 reads SGHTA; CDR2 reads FQGNSA. The CDR3 has 11 amino acids. CDR3: CASSGYNEQFF. In nucleotides, the CDR3 is TGTGCCAGCAGTGGGTACAATGAGCAGTTCTTC.

This clonotype showed up just a few times. The rearrangement uses TRBV10-3 and TRBJ1-2; TRBD1 matches 8 bases. The V gene end was trimmed by 6 bases and the J gene end by 8 bases; junction bases not matched to a gene: 11. Germline V gives CDR1 ENHRY, CDR2 SYGVKD. This CDR3 spans 14 amino acids. CDR3 loop: CAISDLQGAGGYTF. The CDR3 DNA follows: TGTGCCATCAGCGATCTCCAGGGGGCAGGCGGCTACACCTTC.

This clonotype has only a few counts. The gene calls are TRBV12-3 or TRBV12-4 and TRBJ1-5; TRBD1 matches 8 bases. The trim removed 4 bases at V and 2 bases at J, leaving 1 base unmatched. The CDR3 sequence is 14 residues long. The CDR3 is CASSWGQGNQPQHF. Here the CDR3 DNA reads TGTGCCAGCAGTTGGGGACAGGGCAATCAGCCCCAGCATTTT.

This clonotype was seen many times. V gene TRBV7-3 combines with J gene TRBJ2-1; D might be TRBD2 (6 bases). CDR3 length: 16 amino acids. Trimming removed 5 bases from V and 3 bases from J, with 17 bases in between. CDR1 and CDR2 (germline): SGHTA, FQGTGA. The CDR3 nucleotides are TGTGCCAGCAGCCCTTATCGGACTACCCTCTACAATGAGCAGTTCTTC. It is translated as CASSPYRTTLYNEQFF.

About this clonotype itself: A much bigger clone sits one base away, suggesting this may be a read error. J is TRBJ2-2 and V is TRBV25-1; weak D call: TRBD1 (6 bases). Trimming cost V 2 bases and J 5 bases, with 6 bases left between them. There are 13 residues in the CDR3. Looked up from germline, CDR1 is MGHDK and CDR2 is SYGVNS. As DNA, the CDR3 is TGTGCCAGCAGTGAACAGGGGACCGGGGAGCTGTTTTTT. Translation: CASSEQGTGELFF.

This clonotype came up a few times. The gene calls are TRBV12-3 or TRBV12-4 and TRBJ2-7; perhaps TRBD1 as D (6 bases). This CDR3 region has 15 residues. The germline V and J ends were trimmed by 6 bases and 0 bases, with 15 bases remaining between them. The CDR3 reads CASSPDRSYSYEQYF. The CDR3 nucleotides are TGTGCCAGCAGCCCGGACAGATCCTACTCCTACGAGCAGTACTTC.

The chain is built from TRBV24-1 and TRBJ2-3; no clear D gene. Germline V gene lookup returns CDR1 KGHDR and CDR2 SFDVKD. CDR3 size: 14 residues. Trimming removed 6 bases at V and 10 bases at J, with 19 bases between. This CDR3 reads CATSNSGRRGAQYF. CDR3 sequence (DNA): TGTGCCACCAGTAATTCCGGGCGACGCGGAGCGCAGTATTTT.

Concerning this clonotype itself: A much larger clonotype is one base distant, so this may be a read error. The chain recombines TRBV3-1 with TRBJ1-6; no reliable D call. This CDR3 region has 12 residues. Germline V CDR1 and CDR2: LGHDT, YNNKEL (reference sequence). V lost 10 bases and J 9 bases, leaving 13 bases between the germline ends. Here the CDR3 DNA reads TGTGCCATCAGTCCCCCCTTTTCACCCCTCCACTTT. This gives the protein CAISPPFSPLHF. The complete variable domain, with remaining parts taken from reference TRBV3-1 and TRBJ1-6, reads DTAVSQTPKYLVTQMGNDKSIKCEQNLGHDTMYWYKQDSKKFLKIMFSYNNKELIINETVPNRFSPKSPDKAHLNLHINSLELGDSAVYFCAISPPFSPLHFGNGTRLTVT.

This chain uses TRBV6-5 with TRBJ1-4; no firm D call. Trimming stripped 3 bases from V and 10 bases from J, with 9 bases between. This CDR3 contains 12 residues. Germline V gene sequence: CDR1 MNHEY, CDR2 SVGAGI. The CDR3 nucleotides are TGTGCCAGCAGTTATCGGATGGGAAAACTGTTTTTT. It translates to CASSYRMGKLFF.

Only a few counts were recorded for this clonotype. The chain employs TRBV7-8 and TRBJ2-1; the match to TRBD1 covers 10 bases. This CDR3 has 15 amino acids. V shed 2 bases, J shed 6 bases, and the junction held 4 bases outside the gene matches. Germline V CDR1 and CDR2: SGHVS, FQNEAQ. The CDR3 DNA sequence: TGTGCCAGCAGCTTAAAGAGGGACAGGGGCAATGAGCAGTTCTTC. It specifies CASSLKRDRGNEQFF.

This chain uses TRBV18 with TRBJ1-4; D remains ambiguous. Germline V gene lookup returns CDR1 KGHSH and CDR2 LQKENI. The CDR3 contains 15 residues. V was cut by 4 bases and J by 6 bases, with 15 bases left in between. CDR3 nucleotide sequence: TGTGCCAGCTCACGCATGAACGGTGCGGATGAAAAACTGTTTTTT. Protein sequence: CASSRMNGADEKLFF.

The sample holds many counts of this clonotype. This chain connects TRBV11-2 to TRBJ2-7; D remains ambiguous. Germline V gene sequence: CDR1 SGHAT, CDR2 FQNNGV. V lost 5 bases and J lost 3, with 5 bases in between. The CDR3 is made up of 11 amino acids. CDR3 region: CASSANYEQYF. The DNA of the CDR3 is TGTGCCAGCAGCGCAAACTACGAGCAGTACTTC.

This clonotype was picked up many times. J is TRBJ2-1 and V is TRBV20-1, with TRBD2 matching 9 bases. The V and J ends lost 0 bases and 5 bases, in that order; junction bases with no gene match: 5. Germline loops: CDR1 DFQATT, CDR2 SNEGSKA (reference sequence). The CDR3 extends over 15 amino acids. CDR3 protein: CSARDNGGGDNEQFF. CDR3 nucleotides: TGCAGTGCTAGAGATAATGGCGGGGGGGACAATGAGCAGTTCTTC.

The rearrangement links TRBV18 to TRBJ2-1; D may be TRBD2 (6 bases). From germline, CDR1 is KGHSH and CDR2 LQKENI. Between the trimmed V and J ends, which lost 4 bases and 0 bases, there was a span of 10 bases. The CDR3 covers 15 residues. CDR3 in amino acids: CASSRLTSSYNEQFF. CDR3 nucleotides: TGTGCCAGCTCACGGTTGACTAGCTCCTACAATGAGCAGTTCTTC.